The 9 T cell receptor beta chains listed next were all sequenced from one sample in a study of T cells in Graves' hyperthyroidism and ophthalmopathy. There were TCR beta CDR3 regions amplified from RNA transcripts. With the HTBI primer set, the TCR CDR3 went through a first round of RT-PCR. TCRdb re-derived calls from the multiplex PCR reads in MiXCR, one entry per CDR3 protein. Of 350,000 or so distinct CDR3 sequences in the sample, 18% were seen once. The sample consisted of blood. These receptors originate from a woman aged 40 to 50 with Graves' ophthalmopathy.

This clonotype was seen repeatedly, ten times or more. The chain joins TRBV20-1 to TRBJ2-7, with TRBD2 as a possible D gene (6 bases). The CDR3 has 13 residues. Germline CDR1 and CDR2: DFQATT and SNEGSKA (reference sequence). V dropped 6 bases and J dropped 0 bases, with 12 bases sitting between them. In DNA, the CDR3 is TGCAGTGCCAATAGCGGTAGCTCCTACGAGCAGTACTTC. This encodes CSANSGSSYEQYF.

This clonotype has ten or more counts. The chain combines TRBV11-2 with TRBJ1-3; D is undetermined. The length of the CDR3 is 14 residues. CDR1 and CDR2 from the germline V gene are SGHAT and FQNNGV. V dropped 5 bases and J dropped 1 base, with 9 bases sitting between them. Written as DNA, the CDR3 is TGTGCCAGCAGCCCCATCGGGTCTGGAAACACCATATATTTT. Translated, it gives CASSPIGSGNTIYF.

This clonotype was detected many times. The J gene is TRBJ2-7, the V gene TRBV7-3; D is ambiguous. Trimming took off 5 bases at V and 3 bases at J, with 17 bases between the two ends. The CDR3 is 15 residues long. The V gene's germline CDR1 is SGHTA and CDR2 FQGTGA. The CDR3 DNA is TGTGCCAGCAGCCTAAAGGGCGCACCTATCTACGAGCAGTACTTC. Its protein product is CASSLKGAPIYEQYF.

This clonotype was recorded at least ten times. The CDR3, as DNA: TGTGCCAGCAGTCTACCGGGACAGAACAATCAGCCCCAGCATTTT. Translation gives CASSLPGQNNQPQHF. This chain joins TRBV28 and TRBJ1-5, with TRBD1 matching over 7 bases. CDR3 length: 15 residues. Germline trimming cut 5 bases from V and 3 bases from J; bases unmatched to any gene: 7. From germline, CDR1 is MDHEN and CDR2 SYDVKM.

At least ten counts were recorded for this clonotype. The chain uses TRBV30 and TRBJ1-2, with D possibly matching TRBD1 (5 bases). V was pared by 2 bases and J by 2 bases, with 9 bases between. The CDR3 length is 13 residues. Germline CDR1 is GTSNPN and CDR2 is SVGIG (reference sequence). The CDR3 DNA reads TGTGCCTGGAGTCCACAGGCAAACTATGGCTACACCTTC. Its protein product is CAWSPQANYGYTF. Complete variable domain (other parts from reference TRBV30 and TRBJ1-2): SQTIHQWPATLVQPVGSPLSLECTVEGTSNPNLYWYRQAAGRGLQLLFYSVGIGQISSEVPQNLSASRPQDRQFILSSKKLLLSDSGFYLCAWSPQANYGYTFGSGTRLTVV.

This clonotype was seen ten or more times. V usage is TRBV12-5 and J usage is TRBJ2-7; D ambiguous. Germline V CDR1 and CDR2: LGHNT, FRNRAP. Trimming took off 1 base at V and 1 base at J, with 5 bases between the two ends. The CDR3 has 13 residues. The CDR3: CASGLGRSYEQYF. CDR3 DNA sequence: TGTGCTAGTGGTTTGGGCAGGTCCTACGAGCAGTACTTC.

This clonotype was found many times. V is TRBV5-1 and J is TRBJ2-6, with 7 bases matching TRBD1. CDR1 and CDR2 (germline): SGHRS, YFSETQ. The CDR3 covers 19 residues. The junction had 10 bases not matched to a gene; V was cut back by 0 bases and J by 1 base. In DNA, the CDR3 is TGCGCCAGCAGCTTGGAGTCCGACAGGGTTTCTTCTGGGGCCAACGTCCTGACTTTC. Protein: CASSLESDRVSSGANVLTF.

This clonotype showed up many times. This rearrangement joins TRBV3-1 to TRBJ2-2; 9 positions match TRBD1. With 0 bases clipped from V and 7 bases from J, the junction kept 3 bases outside the gene matches. CDR1 is LGHDT, CDR2 YNNKEL, per germline (reference sequence). This CDR3 has 15 amino acids. CDR3 protein: CASSQESGQGGELFF. CDR3 sequence (DNA): TGTGCCAGCAGCCAAGAATCGGGACAGGGCGGGGAGCTGTTTTTT.

V gene TRBV6-2 or TRBV6-3 combines with J gene TRBJ1-5, with 8 bases that match TRBD1. The CDR3 has 17 residues. The germline gives CDR1 MNHEY, CDR2 SVGEGT. V trimming: 1 base; J trimming: 2 bases; junction bases outside the gene matches: 7. The CDR3 nucleotides read TGTGCCAGCAGTTACTTACGGGACAGGTCTCGCAATCAGCCCCAGCATTTT. This encodes CASSYLRDRSRNQPQHF.